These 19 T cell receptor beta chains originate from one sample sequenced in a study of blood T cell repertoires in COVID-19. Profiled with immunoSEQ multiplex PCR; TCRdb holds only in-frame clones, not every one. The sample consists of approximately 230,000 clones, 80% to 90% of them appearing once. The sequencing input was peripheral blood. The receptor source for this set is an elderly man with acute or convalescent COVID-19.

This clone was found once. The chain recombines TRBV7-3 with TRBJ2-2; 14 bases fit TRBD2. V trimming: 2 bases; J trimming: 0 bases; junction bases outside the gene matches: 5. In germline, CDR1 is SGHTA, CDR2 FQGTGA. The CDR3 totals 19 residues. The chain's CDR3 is CASSLFGTSGSANTGELFF. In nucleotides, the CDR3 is TGTGCCAGCAGCTTATTCGGGACTAGCGGGAGTGCGAACACCGGGGAGCTGTTTTTT.

In DNA, the CDR3 is TGCGCCAGCAGCTTTGGAGACAGGGATGAAAAACTGTTTTTT. Protein sequence: CASSFGDRDEKLFF. This chain links TRBV5-1 with TRBJ1-4, with TRBD1 matching 7 bases. V was pared by 2 bases and J by 6 bases, with 4 bases of the junction left unmatched. Germline CDR1 is SGHRS and CDR2 is YFSETQ. The CDR3 is 14 amino acids.

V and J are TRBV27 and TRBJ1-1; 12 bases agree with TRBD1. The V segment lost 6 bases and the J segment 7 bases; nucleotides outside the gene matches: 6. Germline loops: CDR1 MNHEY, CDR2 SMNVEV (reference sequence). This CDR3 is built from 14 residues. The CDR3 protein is CASRAGTGGGEAFF. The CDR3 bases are TGTGCCAGCAGAGCCGGGACAGGGGGCGGTGAAGCTTTCTTT.

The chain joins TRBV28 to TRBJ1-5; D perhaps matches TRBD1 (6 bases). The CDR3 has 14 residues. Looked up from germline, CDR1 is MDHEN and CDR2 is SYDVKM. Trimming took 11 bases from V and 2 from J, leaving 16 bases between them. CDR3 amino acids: CASLGAGGNQPQHF. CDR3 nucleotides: TGTGCCTCCTTGGGGGCAGGCGGCAATCAGCCCCAGCATTTT.

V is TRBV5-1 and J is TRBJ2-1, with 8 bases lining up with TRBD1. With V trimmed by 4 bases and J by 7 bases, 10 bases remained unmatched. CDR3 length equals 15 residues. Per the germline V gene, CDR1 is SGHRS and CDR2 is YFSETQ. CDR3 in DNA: TGCGCCAGCAGCGTCCTAGACAGGGGCCGTAATGAGCAGTTCTTC. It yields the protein CASSVLDRGRNEQFF.

CDR3 residues: CASSGHKTGSNEKLFF. CDR3 nucleotides: TGTGCCAGCAGCGGCCACAAGACAGGGTCGAATGAAAAACTGTTTTTT. The chain has TRBV21-1 and TRBJ1-4; TRBD1 reflects the table's D call only, with no check against the DNA. TRBV21-1 is a pseudogene. CDR3 length: 16 amino acids.

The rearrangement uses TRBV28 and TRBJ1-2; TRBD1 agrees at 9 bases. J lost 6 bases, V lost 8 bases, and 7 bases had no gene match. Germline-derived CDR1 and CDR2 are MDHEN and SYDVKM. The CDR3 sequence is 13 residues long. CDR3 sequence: CASLEGTGNGYTF. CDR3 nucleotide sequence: TGTGCCAGCTTGGAGGGGACAGGGAATGGCTACACCTTC.

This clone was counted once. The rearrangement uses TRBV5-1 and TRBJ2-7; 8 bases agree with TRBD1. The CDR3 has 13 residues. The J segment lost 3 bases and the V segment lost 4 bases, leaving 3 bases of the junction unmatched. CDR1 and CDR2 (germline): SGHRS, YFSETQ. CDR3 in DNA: TGCGCCAGCAGCATAACAGGGGGCTACGAGCAGTACTTC. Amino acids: CASSITGGYEQYF.

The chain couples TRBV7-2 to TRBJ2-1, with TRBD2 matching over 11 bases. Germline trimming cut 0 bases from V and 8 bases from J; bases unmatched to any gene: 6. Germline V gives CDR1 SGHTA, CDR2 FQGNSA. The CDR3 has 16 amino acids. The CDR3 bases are TGTGCCAGCAGCTTAGCCGGGACTAGCGGAAGGGATGAGCAGTTCTTC. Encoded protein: CASSLAGTSGRDEQFF. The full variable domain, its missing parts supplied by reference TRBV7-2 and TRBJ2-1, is GAGVSQSPSNKVTEKGKDVELRCDPISGHTALYWYRQSLGQGLEFLIYFQGNSAPDKSGLPSDRFSAERTGGSVSTLTIQRTQQEDSAVYLCASSLAGTSGRDEQFFGPGTRLTVL.

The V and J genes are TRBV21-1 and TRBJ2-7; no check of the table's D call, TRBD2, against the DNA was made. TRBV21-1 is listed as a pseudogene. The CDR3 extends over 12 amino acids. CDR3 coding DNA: TGTGCCAGCAGCTTCCGCTCCTACGAGCAGTACTTC. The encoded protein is CASSFRSYEQYF.

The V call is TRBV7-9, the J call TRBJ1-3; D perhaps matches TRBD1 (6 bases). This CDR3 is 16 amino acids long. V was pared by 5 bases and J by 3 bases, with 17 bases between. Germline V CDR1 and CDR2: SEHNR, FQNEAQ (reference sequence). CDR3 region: CASSQGHTTIGNTIYF. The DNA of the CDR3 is TGTGCCAGCAGCCAGGGGCACACCACAATTGGAAACACCATATATTTT.

CDR3 sequence: CASSKTEVGYTF. The CDR3 DNA sequence: TGTGCCAGCAGCAAGACAGAGGTGGGCTACACCTTC. The V gene is TRBV5-6, the J gene TRBJ1-2; D may be TRBD1 (5 bases). V was shortened by 4 bases and J by 8 bases, with 12 bases between the two germline ends. This CDR3 has 12 residues. From germline, CDR1 is SGHDT and CDR2 YYEEEE.

The CDR3 region has the DNA TGTGCCAGCAGCCATACGACTAGCGGGGACGCAGATACGCAGTATTTT. Translating gives CASSHTTSGDADTQYF. V usage is TRBV4-2 and J usage is TRBJ2-3; 11 positions agree with TRBD2. Germline CDR1 is LGHNA and CDR2 is YNFKEQ. Trimming removed 3 bases from V and 4 bases from J; junction bases left unmatched: 6. CDR3 length: 16 residues.

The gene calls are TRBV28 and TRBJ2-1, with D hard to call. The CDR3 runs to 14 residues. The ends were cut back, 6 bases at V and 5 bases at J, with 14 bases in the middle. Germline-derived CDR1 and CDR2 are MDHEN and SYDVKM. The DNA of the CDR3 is TGTGCCAGCAGGCCGCCTATATCCCACAATGAGCAGTTCTTC. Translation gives CASRPPISHNEQFF.

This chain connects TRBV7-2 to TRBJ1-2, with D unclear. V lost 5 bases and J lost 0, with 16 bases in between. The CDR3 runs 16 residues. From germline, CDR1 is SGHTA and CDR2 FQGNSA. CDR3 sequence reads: CASSPLRQRANYGYTF. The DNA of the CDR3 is TGTGCCAGCAGCCCTCTACGGCAGCGAGCTAACTATGGCTACACCTTC.

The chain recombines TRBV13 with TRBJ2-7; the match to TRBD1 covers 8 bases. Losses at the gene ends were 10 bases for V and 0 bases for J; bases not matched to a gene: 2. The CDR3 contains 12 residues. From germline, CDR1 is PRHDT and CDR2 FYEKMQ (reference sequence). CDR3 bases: TGTGCCACCGGGACAGGCTCCTACGAGCAGTACTTC. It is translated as CATGTGSYEQYF.

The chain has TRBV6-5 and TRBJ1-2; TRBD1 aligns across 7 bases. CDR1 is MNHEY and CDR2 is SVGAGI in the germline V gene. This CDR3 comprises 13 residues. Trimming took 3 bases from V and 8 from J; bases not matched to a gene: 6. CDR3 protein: CASSYSTGEGYTF. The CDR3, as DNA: TGTGCCAGCAGTTATTCCACAGGGGAAGGCTACACCTTC.

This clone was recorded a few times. The CDR3 loop is CSVAGTESSYEQYF. In DNA form, the CDR3 reads TGCAGCGTTGCCGGGACAGAGAGCTCCTACGAGCAGTACTTC. The rearrangement uses TRBV29-1 and TRBJ2-7; 7 nucleotides agree with TRBD1. The V segment lost 4 bases and the J segment 0 bases; nucleotides outside the gene matches: 6. The CDR3 is 14 amino acids. Germline CDR1 and CDR2: SQVTM and ANQGSEA.

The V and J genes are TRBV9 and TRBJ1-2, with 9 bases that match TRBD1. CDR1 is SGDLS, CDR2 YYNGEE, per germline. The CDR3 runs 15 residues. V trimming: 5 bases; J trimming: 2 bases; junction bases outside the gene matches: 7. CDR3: CASRGMGTGNYGYTF. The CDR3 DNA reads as TGTGCCAGCAGGGGGATGGGGACAGGGAACTATGGCTACACCTTC.